This TCR beta chain was retrieved from a study of T cell changes during pregnancy in multiple sclerosis. Profiling relied on immunoSEQ multiplex PCR, and the TCRdb table lists in-frame clones only, not all of them. The sample includes roughly 80,000 clones, roughly 91% of them seen just once. The CDR3 extends over 12 amino acids. CDR1 is SQVTM and CDR2 is ANQGSEA in the germline V gene. J was trimmed by 4 bases and V by 7 bases; bases with no gene match: 5. Material: peripheral blood, obtained after pregnancy. The gene calls are TRBV29-1 and TRBJ2-3; TRBD1 agrees at 7 bases. The sequence came from a female donor in good health, enrolled as a control in a pregnancy study. The CDR3 here is CSGRQGSDTQYF. For the CDR3, the DNA is TGCAGCGGAAGACAGGGTTCAGATACGCAGTATTTT.